The subject of this entry is one T cell receptor (beta chain). Its antigen is undetermined. The CDR3 contains 16 residues. Per germline, CDR1 KGHSH and CDR2 LQKENI. The V and J ends lost 3 bases and 7 bases, in that order; junction bases with no gene match: 13. This sample was taken from a study of identifying expanded T cells in peripheral blood. Findings and caveats of the study: Differentially abundant clones: about 1.1 between replicates, about 15 at approximately 14 days, roughly 18 at four.

Clones were read by immunoSEQ multiplex PCR, and TCRdb kept only the in-frame ones, dropping some. The sample lists some 72,000 clones, 90% occurring once. This chain uses TRBV18 with TRBJ1-2, with 8 bases identical to TRBD1. Sequencing input: blood. The receptor was derived from a person aged 18 to 75 in good health. The CDR3 DNA is TGTGCCAGCTCACCTGGGACAGGAACCAGGGCGGGTGGCTACACCTTC. Its translation is CASSPGTGTRAGGYTF.